Listed below are T cell receptor beta chains from one sample, sequenced in a study of blood T cell repertoires in COVID-19. The protocol was immunoSEQ multiplex PCR, while the TCRdb copy is restricted to in-frame clones and leaves out a portion. The sample shows roughly 120,000 clones, approximately 84% of them seen only once. Sequencing was performed on peripheral blood. These receptors were collected from a man aged 70 or older with active or convalescent COVID-19. The CDR3 runs from the conserved cysteine through the conserved F or W. The order of the fields is clone size, J gene, V gene, D gene, CDR3 protein, CDR3 DNA. The D gene is left open where the match is weak. Clone size is stated in some rows and not others, as once, few, many or a class when expanded.

abundance: once; j_gene: TRBJ2-6; v_gene: TRBV6-1; d_gene: TRBD1; CDR3aa: CASSEALGPGGVNVLTF; CDR3nt: TGTGCCAGCAGTGAAGCCTTGGGTCCAGGGGGCGTCAACGTCCTGACTTTC
abundance: NA; j_gene: TRBJ2-5; v_gene: TRBV9; d_gene: TRBD2; CDR3aa: CASSAGHRTSGSETQYF; CDR3nt: TGTGCCAGCAGCGCGGGACACAGGACTAGCGGGAGCGAGACCCAGTACTTC
abundance: NA; j_gene: TRBJ1-1; v_gene: TRBV5-1; d_gene: NA; CDR3aa: CASSPRQRNTEAFF; CDR3nt: TGCGCCAGCAGCCCAAGACAGAGGAACACTGAAGCTTTCTTT
abundance: once; j_gene: TRBJ2-7; v_gene: TRBV19; d_gene: TRBD1; CDR3aa: CASTSPGQGKVF; CDR3nt: TGTGCCAGTACCTCACCGGGACAGGGTAAGGTCTTC
abundance: NA; j_gene: TRBJ1-2; v_gene: TRBV6-6; d_gene: TRBD1; CDR3aa: CASSTQGAKGYTF; CDR3nt: TGTGCCAGCAGCACTCAGGGGGCGAAGGGCTACACCTTC
abundance: NA; j_gene: TRBJ2-1; v_gene: TRBV5-4; d_gene: NA; CDR3aa: CASSLQSSGEQFF; CDR3nt: TGTGCCAGCAGCTTGCAGTCCTCGGGTGAGCAGTTCTTC
abundance: NA; j_gene: TRBJ2-2; v_gene: TRBV7-2; d_gene: TRBD1; CDR3aa: CASSRDRRNTGELFF; CDR3nt: TGTGCCAGCAGCAGGGACAGGAGGAACACCGGGGAGCTGTTTTTT
abundance: NA; j_gene: TRBJ1-1; v_gene: TRBV4-3; d_gene: NA; CDR3aa: CASSQDFRGDTEAFF; CDR3nt: TGCGCCAGCAGCCAAGATTTTCGGGGGGACACTGAAGCTTTCTTT
abundance: NA; j_gene: TRBJ2-7; v_gene: TRBV7-2; d_gene: NA; CDR3aa: CASSPSAGLSEQYF; CDR3nt: TGTGCCAGCAGCCCCTCGGCGGGGTTGAGTGAGCAGTACTTC
abundance: NA; j_gene: TRBJ2-5; v_gene: TRBV19; d_gene: TRBD2; CDR3aa: CASSKTSGTQETQYF; CDR3nt: TGTGCCAGTAGTAAGACTAGCGGGACCCAAGAGACCCAGTACTTC
abundance: once; j_gene: TRBJ1-1; v_gene: TRBV11-2; d_gene: NA; CDR3aa: CASSSQGYEAFF; CDR3nt: TGTGCCAGCAGCTCACAGGGCTATGAAGCTTTCTTT
abundance: NA; j_gene: TRBJ1-4; v_gene: TRBV6-2/TRBV6-3; d_gene: NA; CDR3aa: CASSQHYTEKLFF; CDR3nt: TGTGCCAGCAGTCAACATTACACGGAAAAACTGTTTTTT
abundance: NA; j_gene: TRBJ2-7; v_gene: TRBV5-1; d_gene: TRBD1; CDR3aa: CASSSGTGTYEQYF; CDR3nt: TGCGCCAGCAGCTCTGGGACAGGGACCTACGAGCAGTACTTC
abundance: NA; j_gene: TRBJ1-2; v_gene: TRBV4-1; d_gene: TRBD1; CDR3aa: CASSQVHTGGFGYTF; CDR3nt: TGCGCCAGCAGCCAAGTTCACACAGGGGGCTTTGGCTACACCTTC
abundance: NA; j_gene: TRBJ2-3; v_gene: TRBV7-2; d_gene: TRBD2; CDR3aa: CASSYGLAADTQYF; CDR3nt: TGTGCCAGCAGCTACGGACTAGCGGCAGATACGCAGTATTTT
abundance: NA; j_gene: TRBJ2-4; v_gene: TRBV7-2; d_gene: NA; CDR3aa: CASSPAGNIQYF; CDR3nt: TGTGCCAGCAGCCCAGCAGGGAACATTCAGTACTTC
abundance: once; j_gene: TRBJ2-1; v_gene: TRBV5-1; d_gene: TRBD2; CDR3aa: CASSLVSGGYNEQFF; CDR3nt: TGCGCCAGCAGCTTGGTCTCGGGGGGGTACAATGAGCAGTTCTTC
abundance: NA; j_gene: TRBJ2-6; v_gene: TRBV24-1; d_gene: TRBD1; CDR3aa: CATSAHRGDGANVLTF; CDR3nt: TGTGCCACCAGTGCCCACAGGGGGGACGGGGCCAACGTCCTGACTTTC
abundance: NA; j_gene: TRBJ2-2; v_gene: TRBV2; d_gene: TRBD2; CDR3aa: CASSFSASGIYRTGELFF; CDR3nt: TGTGCCAGCAGCTTTTCTGCTAGCGGGATTTATCGCACCGGGGAGCTGTTTTTT
abundance: NA; j_gene: TRBJ2-7; v_gene: TRBV19; d_gene: TRBD2; CDR3aa: CASGQTWGGSGYEQYF; CDR3nt: TGTGCCAGTGGTCAGACCTGGGGGGGAAGTGGGTACGAGCAGTACTTC
abundance: NA; j_gene: TRBJ2-7; v_gene: TRBV4-1; d_gene: TRBD2; CDR3aa: CASSPGGWRGSYEQYF; CDR3nt: TGCGCCAGCAGCCCCGGGGGGTGGAGGGGCTCCTACGAGCAGTACTTC
abundance: NA; j_gene: TRBJ2-7; v_gene: TRBV5-1; d_gene: TRBD1; CDR3aa: CASNSAGTGISYEQYF; CDR3nt: TGCGCCAGCAACTCCGCCGGGACAGGGATCTCCTACGAGCAGTACTTC
abundance: once; j_gene: TRBJ1-4; v_gene: TRBV5-1; d_gene: NA; CDR3aa: CASSWSAGDEKLFF; CDR3nt: TGCGCCAGCAGCTGGTCGGCAGGGGATGAAAAACTGTTTTTT
abundance: NA; j_gene: TRBJ1-4; v_gene: TRBV29-1; d_gene: NA; CDR3aa: CSAETGWNEKLFF; CDR3nt: TGCAGCGCCGAAACAGGGTGGAACGAAAAACTGTTTTTT